This T cell receptor (beta chain) comes out of a study of blood T cell repertoires in COVID-19. Study-wide context: The United States, Italy and Spain provided the acute and convalescent COVID-19 samples. Sources were T cells, B-cell-depleted T cells, or PBMCs; the material itself was cDNA or gDNA.

Looked up from germline, CDR1 is SGHNT and CDR2 is YYREEE (reference sequence). J gave up 2 bases and V 4 bases, and 10 bases lay outside the gene matches. The CDR3 has 17 residues. Patients of the Seattle cohort, enrolled during active infection, were followed longitudinally. This clone was found once. Original data processing: By means of reference gene primer amplification, nucleated cell counts were estimated. Profiled with immunoSEQ multiplex PCR; TCRdb holds only in-frame clones, not every one. V and J calls and clone size come straight from that table; D and trimming were deduced from the DNA. The profile shows fewer than 450,000 clones, about 88% of them singletons.

Sequenced input: peripheral blood. V is TRBV5-4 and J is TRBJ2-5, with 11 bases that match TRBD1. The TCR sequence derives from a woman in her seventies with COVID-19, enrolled during active disease. The CDR3 nucleotides are TGTGCCAGCAGCACCGGGACAGGGGGGGTGGCACAAGAGACCCAGTACTTC. It is translated as CASSTGTGGVAQETQYF.